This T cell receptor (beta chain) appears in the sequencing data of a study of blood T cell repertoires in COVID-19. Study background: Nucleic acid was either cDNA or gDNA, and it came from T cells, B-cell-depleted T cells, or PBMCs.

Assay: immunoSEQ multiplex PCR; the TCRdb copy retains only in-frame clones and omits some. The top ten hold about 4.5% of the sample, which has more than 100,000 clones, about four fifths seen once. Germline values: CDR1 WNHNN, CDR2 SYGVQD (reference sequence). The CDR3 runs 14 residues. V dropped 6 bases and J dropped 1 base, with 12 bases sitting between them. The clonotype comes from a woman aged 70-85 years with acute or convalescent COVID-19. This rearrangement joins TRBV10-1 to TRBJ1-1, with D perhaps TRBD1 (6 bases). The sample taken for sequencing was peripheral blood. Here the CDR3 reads CASRHGTSNTEAFF. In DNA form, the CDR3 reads TGCGCCAGCAGACATGGGACATCGAACACTGAAGCTTTCTTT.